The present TCR beta chain was sequenced within a study of monozygotic twins with inflammatory bowel disease (dated by TCRdb to between 2017 and 2020). In terms of the full investigation: In total, 28 monozygotic twin pairs made up the full study: 19 Danish pairs, all IBD-discordant, plus nine German pairs, of which four were IBD-concordant and five were IBD-discordant. The search for disease-associated traits relied mainly on comparing, within discordant pairs, IBD patients with their genetically identical healthy co-twins. Each individual had, on average, about 151 000 unique TCRalpha sequences and 181 000 unique TCRbeta sequences available for analysis.

From each donor, an approximately 2.6 ml peripheral blood sample was collected into PAXgene tubes and kept at -80 degrees C. Without T cell sorting, total RNA was isolated from whole blood using the PAXgene blood miRNA kit on an automated QIAcube. Deep TCRalpha and TCRbeta repertoire profiling with unique molecular barcoding was performed on peripheral blood of monozygotic twin pairs concordant or discordant for inflammatory bowel disease. Smoking habits were recorded for all twin pairs, with individuals classified as current, former or never smokers. Note on this clonotype: It lacks a known antigen.

Library preparation employed 5' RACE. For each TCR library, 3,500 to 4,000 ng of total RNA was used. For each sample, cDNA synthesis was carried out in eight separate reactions using SMARTScribe reverse transcriptase. During cDNA synthesis, template switching introduced unique molecular identifiers that contained a 6-nucleotide sample barcode. TCRalpha and TCRbeta cDNA was amplified by two nested PCRs of around 15 and 9 cycles, with bead purification after each PCR. Before amplification, the cDNA was treated with uracil DNA-glycosylase and purified using the QIAquick PCR purification kit. The second PCR was the step at which Illumina TruSeq-compatible adapters and sample-specific barcodes were added. TapeStation and Qubit were used to check library quality and concentration, and 5 ng of each library went into the pool. Pooled libraries were sequenced on an Illumina HiSeq2500 single-index Rapid Run with 2 x 100 bp reads and custom sequencing primers. The source study handled its data this way. MiGEC version 1.2.6 was used for UMI-based consensus assembly, which corrected PCR and sequencing errors. V(D)J alignment, clonotype assembly and CDR3 extraction were performed with MiXCR version 2.1.1. Gene usage, clonotype sharing and MAIT/NKT TCR abundance were normalised by analysing the top 1000, 10 000 and 20 000 clonotypes per sample. After downsampling to 27 000 UMIs, diversity was calculated as the inverse Simpson index using the vegan R package. Paired Mann-Whitney U tests were applied to discordant twin pairs, with Benjamini-Hochberg correction for multiple testing. Each CDR3 protein sequence appears as one entry after TCRdb reprocessed the reads, and no DNA is included. These V and J calls derive from TCRdb rather than the authors' analysis. The sample table holds about 330,000 distinct CDR3 sequences. Together, the top ten hold 2% to 2.5% of the sample.

The full study reports these points: No single strong signal or clonotype linked to IBD turned up in the results, so the idea that one exists was not supported. Compared with healthy twins, IBD patients shared fewer clonotypes with other individuals, and the difference was most pronounced in patients with signs of disease activity. Background noise and inter-individual variability may have been introduced into the repertoires by the differing immunosuppressive treatments among patients. Distinction between different T cell subtypes could not be achieved in the analysis. Concordant and discordant twins showed no difference in repertoire similarity, possibly because of limited statistical power. TCRbeta repertoire diversity, by inverse Simpson index, was decreased in IBD patients compared with their healthy co-twins.

From the cysteine up to the phenylalanine, the CDR3 has a length of 17 residues. No DNA was logged. From the germline V gene (reference sequence), CDR1 is SSHAT and CDR2 is FNYEAQ. This sequence uses TRBV7-7 and TRBJ2-3; TCRdb's D gene call, TRBD2, goes unchecked for lack of DNA. This receptor was obtained from a human donor with ulcerative colitis or Crohn's disease, or a healthy co-twin of an affected twin (not recorded which). The sequenced material came from blood. The CDR3 reads as follows: CASSLAPAGRSTDTQYF.